The entry that follows covers one T cell receptor (beta chain) sequence. The target antigen is unknown. This sample was taken from a study of shared clonotypes between healthy human individuals. General study results and limits: Read depth was anticipated to influence clonotype sharing among donors. Several donors showed sharing of approximately 5% of naive CD4 clonotypes.

The germline V and J ends were trimmed by 4 bases and 4 bases, with 13 bases remaining between them. The CDR3 is 14 amino acids. Germline V gene lookup returns CDR1 MGHRA and CDR2 YSYEKL. In the original processing: ImmunoSEQ gave junction-only sequences without quality scores, so filtering differed. Libraries were prepared by immunoSEQ multiplex PCR; TCRdb keeps only in-frame clonotypes and omits some of them. Clone size and the V and J calls come from that table; the DNA yielded D and trimming. The table has some 1.5 million clones, more than 95% seen once; the top ten hold roughly 1.2%. The chain links TRBV4-1 to TRBJ1-2; D may be TRBD1 (6 bases). Sequenced input: naive CD4+ T cells sorted from blood. Subset meaning: CD45RA+ positively selected. The sequence derives from a man aged 25-45 years in good health. CDR3: CASSREDSSYGYTF. In DNA, the CDR3 is TGCGCCAGCAGCCGAGAGGACAGCTCCTATGGCTACACCTTC.